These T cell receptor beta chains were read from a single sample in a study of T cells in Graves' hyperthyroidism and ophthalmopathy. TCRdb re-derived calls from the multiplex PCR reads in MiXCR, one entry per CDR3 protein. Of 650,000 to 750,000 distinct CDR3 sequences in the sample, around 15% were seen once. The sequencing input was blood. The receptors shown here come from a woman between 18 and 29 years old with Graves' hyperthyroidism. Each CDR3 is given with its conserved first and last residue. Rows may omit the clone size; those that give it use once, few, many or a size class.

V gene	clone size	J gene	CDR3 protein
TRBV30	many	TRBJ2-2	CAWSVTLFSGENTGELFF
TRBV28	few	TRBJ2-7	CVTLQGGVSYEQYF
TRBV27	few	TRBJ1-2	CASSLSVTGPGGYTF
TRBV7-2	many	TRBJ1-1	CASSLLQGVAEAFF
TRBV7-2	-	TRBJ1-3	CASSLMGGAGNTIYF
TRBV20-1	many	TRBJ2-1	CSAMANYNEQFF
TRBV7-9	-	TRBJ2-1	CASAGASDNEQFF
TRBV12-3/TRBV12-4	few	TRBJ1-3	CASSFMLETGTGNTIYF
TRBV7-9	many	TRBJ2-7	CASSLVAPHYEQYF
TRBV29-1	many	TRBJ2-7	CSVGTFSYEQYF
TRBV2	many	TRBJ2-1	CASSEALRVAGYNEQFF
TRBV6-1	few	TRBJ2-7	CVTASQGNLNEQYF
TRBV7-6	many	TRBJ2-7	CASSLSPSGEQYF
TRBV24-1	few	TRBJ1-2	CATSDRGQGTHGYTF
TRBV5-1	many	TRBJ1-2	CASSLVTGYGYTF
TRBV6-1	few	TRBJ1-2	CASRYPDSGGYTF
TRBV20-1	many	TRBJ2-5	CSAKRDGGETQYF
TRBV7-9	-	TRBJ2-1	CASMRAVHNEQFF
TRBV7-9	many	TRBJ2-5	CASSLTPGPGKGQQTQYF
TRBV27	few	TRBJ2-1	CASSYRSREYNEQFF
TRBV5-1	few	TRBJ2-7	CASSVLGTSSSYEQYF
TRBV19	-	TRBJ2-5	CASSGRRSLRETQYF
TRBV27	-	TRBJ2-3	CASSWGLAADTQYF
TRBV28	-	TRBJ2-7	CATEPGQGRTEQYF
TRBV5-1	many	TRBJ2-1	CASSLGTPAYNEQFF
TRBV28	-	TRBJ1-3	CASSLGTYSGNTIYF
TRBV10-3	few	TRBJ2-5	CAISEMRSGQETQYF
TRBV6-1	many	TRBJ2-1	CASSFRTSGRASEQFF
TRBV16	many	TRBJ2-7	CASSQWKRIYEQYF
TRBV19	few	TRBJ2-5	CASSRGTNQETQYF
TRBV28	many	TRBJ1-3	CASSRTGGTRNTIYF
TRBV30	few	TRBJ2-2	CAWSRLAGGPGELFF
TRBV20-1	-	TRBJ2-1	CSARDGPRSYNEQFF
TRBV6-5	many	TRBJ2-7	CASSYSLAGGPGEQYF
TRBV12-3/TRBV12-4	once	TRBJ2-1	CASSPGGRNNEQFF
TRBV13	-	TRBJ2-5	CASSLVGGDYRQETQYF
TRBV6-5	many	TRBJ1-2	CASSYSKAARYGYTF
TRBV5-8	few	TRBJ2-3	CASSRGRSDTQYF
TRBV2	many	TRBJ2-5	CASSEQGQETQYF
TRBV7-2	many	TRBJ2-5	CASSLGPVGTQYF
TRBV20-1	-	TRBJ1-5	CSVLTGGLHQPQHF
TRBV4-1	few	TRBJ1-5	CASSQGAPGNQPQHF
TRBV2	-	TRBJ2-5	CASNMLGETQYF
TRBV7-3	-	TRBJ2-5	CASSLNGGMGETQYF
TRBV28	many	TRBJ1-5	CASSTRVGGQSGAQHF
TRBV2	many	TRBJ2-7	CASSEQDRASYEQYF
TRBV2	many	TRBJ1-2	CASPGTYNYGYTF
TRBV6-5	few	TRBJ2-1	CASSYSDSYNEQFF
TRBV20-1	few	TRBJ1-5	CSALDGGGNQPQHF
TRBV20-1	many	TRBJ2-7	CSARVSGPVREQYF
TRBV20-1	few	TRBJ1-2	CSARAGFTNYGYTF
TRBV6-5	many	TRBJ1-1	CASSYSGQGAVGAFF
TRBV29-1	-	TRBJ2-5	CSAQKGMAAQYF